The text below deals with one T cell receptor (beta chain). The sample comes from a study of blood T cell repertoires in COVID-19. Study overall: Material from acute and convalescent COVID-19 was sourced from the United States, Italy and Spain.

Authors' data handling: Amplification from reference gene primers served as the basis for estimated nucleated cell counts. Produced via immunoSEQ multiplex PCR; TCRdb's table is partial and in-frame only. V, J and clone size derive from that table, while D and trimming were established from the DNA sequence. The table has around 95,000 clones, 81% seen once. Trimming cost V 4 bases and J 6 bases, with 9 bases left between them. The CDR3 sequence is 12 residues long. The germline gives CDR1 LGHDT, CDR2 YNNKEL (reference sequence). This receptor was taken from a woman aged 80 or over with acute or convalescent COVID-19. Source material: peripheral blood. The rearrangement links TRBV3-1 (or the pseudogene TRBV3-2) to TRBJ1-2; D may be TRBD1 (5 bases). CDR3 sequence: CASSLRGDGYTF. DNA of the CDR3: TGTGCCAGCAGCCTTAGGGGTGATGGCTACACCTTC.